This TCR beta chain was obtained from a study of blood T cell repertoires in COVID-19. For the study at large: Some COVID-19 samples were acute and others convalescent; all came from the United States, Italy and Spain.

Data came from immunoSEQ multiplex PCR; TCRdb stores just in-frame clones and leaves some out. The profile shows about 100,000 clones, 85% of them singletons. Trimming cost V 5 bases and J 5 bases; bases outside gene matches: 3. CDR3 length equals 12 residues. From germline, CDR1 is SNHLY and CDR2 FYNNEI. This clonotype was obtained from a man aged 50-60 years with active or convalescent COVID-19. The source material was peripheral blood. The rearrangement links TRBV2 to TRBJ2-7, with 7 bases fitting TRBD1. The CDR3 DNA reads as TGTGCCAGCAGTCGTGACAGGGACGAGCAGTACTTC. Translated: CASSRDRDEQYF.